This TCR beta chain stems from a study of molecular identifiers for immune sequencing clone quantification. V shed 0 bases and J shed 6 bases, with 9 bases lying between them. The CDR3 sequence is 13 residues long. Germline V gene sequence: CDR1 MNHEY, CDR2 SMNVEV (reference sequence). Findings and limits, study-wide: Highly expanded clone sizes could be underestimated by identical TCR molecules that share a barcode. Clones that exceeded 20 RNA copies held over 97% of effector molecules, yet under 1% in naive cells.

TCRdb re-derived calls from the PCR reads in MiXCR, one entry per CDR3 protein. The sample lists about 65,000 distinct CDR3 sequences, roughly 17% occurring once. Note on this clonotype: No antigen is known for it.

The chain links TRBV27 to TRBJ2-7, with D tentatively TRBD1 or TRBD2 (6 bases each). The TCR originated in a human donor in good health. Some libraries in this study had Jurkat cell RNA spiked in. Sequencing was performed on naive CD8+ T cells from blood, with Jurkat cell RNA spiked in. Documented subset: FACS-sorted CD8+CD4-CCR7+CD45RA+ naive T cells. CDR3 residues: CASSLSGGPEQYF. As DNA, the CDR3 is TGTGCCAGCAGTTTATCCGGGGGCCCCGAGCAGTACTTC.